This T cell receptor (beta chain) was obtained from a study of blood T cell repertoires in COVID-19. V shed 2 bases and J 9 bases; nucleotides not matched to a gene: 4. Germline V gene lookup returns CDR1 SGDLS and CDR2 YYNGEE. This CDR3 has 13 residues. Assay: immunoSEQ multiplex PCR; the TCRdb copy retains only in-frame clones and omits some. The table records 100,000 to 150,000 clones, around 84% of them present only once. Sequenced material: PBMCs or T cells enriched from blood (not recorded which). This sequence originates from a middle-aged man with acute COVID-19. The chain carries TRBV9 and TRBJ2-1, with 8 bases matching TRBD1. As DNA, the CDR3 is TGTGCCAGCAGCGTGACAGGGGAAGGTGAGCAGTTCTTC. Translated: CASSVTGEGEQFF. Full variable domain (rest looked up from reference TRBV9 and TRBJ2-1): DSGVTQTPKHLITATGQRVTLRCSPRSGDLSVYWYQQSLDQGLQFLIQYYNGEERAKGNILERFSAQQFPDLHSELNLSSLELGDSALYFCASSVTGEGEQFFGPGTRLTVL.